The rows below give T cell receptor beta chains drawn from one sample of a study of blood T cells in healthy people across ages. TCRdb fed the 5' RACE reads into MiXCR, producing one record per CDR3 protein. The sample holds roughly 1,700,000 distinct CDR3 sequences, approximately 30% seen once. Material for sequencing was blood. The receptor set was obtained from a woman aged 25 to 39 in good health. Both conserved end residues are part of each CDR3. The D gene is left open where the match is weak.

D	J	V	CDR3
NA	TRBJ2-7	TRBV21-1	CASSPPNRVQYF
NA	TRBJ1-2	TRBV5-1	CASSFSVISDWRGPYGYTF
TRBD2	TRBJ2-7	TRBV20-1	CSARPRTSGDYYEQYF
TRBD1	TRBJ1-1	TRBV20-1	CSAPGQDTEAFF
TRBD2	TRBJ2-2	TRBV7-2	CASSLVAGPNTGELFF
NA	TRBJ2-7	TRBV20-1	CSASSGFSYEQYF
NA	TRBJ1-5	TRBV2	CASSEGQHSNQPQHF
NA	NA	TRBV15	CATSLTGGILETQYF
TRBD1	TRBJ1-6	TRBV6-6	CASSYWTGDSPLHF
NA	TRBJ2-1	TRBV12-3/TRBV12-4	CASRQGPLDEQFF
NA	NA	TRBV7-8	CASSPGGSRDEQFF
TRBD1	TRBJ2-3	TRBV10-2	CASSENYRGQDTQYF
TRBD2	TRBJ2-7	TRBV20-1	CSAFGTSRRGHEQYF
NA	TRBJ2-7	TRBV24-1	CATSPAASYEQYF
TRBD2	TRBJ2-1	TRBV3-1	CASSHRLTSGGAGYNEQFF
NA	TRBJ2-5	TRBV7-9	CASSTRVARGFQETQYF
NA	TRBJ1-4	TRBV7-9	CASSPPTENEKLFF